This T cell receptor beta chain came from a study of Tregs in tolerant kidney transplant recipients. Study-wide findings and caveats: Biological reproducibility was not directly addressed in this study. The most relevant donor-specific Treg TCRbeta repertoire apparently came from expansion with activated donor B cells.

The data were produced by immunoSEQ multiplex PCR, yet TCRdb's version contains in-frame clones alone and is incomplete. The table lists under 95,000 clones, 75% to 95% of them singletons, with 0.34% in the top ten. CD4+CD25+CD127- Tregs, CD4+CD25- non-Tregs, CD4 and CD8 cells were sorted. An overnight rest at 37°C with 200 IU/ml IL-2 preceded regulatory T cell sorting from thawed PBMCs. Points on this clone: Its antigen is undetermined.

The CDR3 covers 14 residues. Germline V CDR1 and CDR2: SGHTA, FQGNSA. V shed 4 bases and J shed 3 bases, with 13 bases lying between them. The genes are TRBV7-2 and TRBJ2-7, with D possibly matching TRBD1 (5 bases). This receptor was taken from a human donor who received a combined kidney and bone marrow transplant. The starting material was Tregs from blood, obtained before the transplant. CDR3 sequence reads: CASSSRVADYEQYF. The CDR3 DNA reads as TGTGCCAGCAGCTCCAGGGTTGCTGACTACGAGCAGTACTTC.